A single sample gave rise to the 11 T cell receptor beta chains below, sequenced in a study of blood T cell repertoires in COVID-19. Profiled with immunoSEQ multiplex PCR; TCRdb holds only in-frame clones, not every one. The sample has around 230,000 clones, 70% to 90% seen once. Sample: PBMCs or T cells enriched from blood (not recorded which). Every receptor here comes from a man aged 40-49 years who had recovered from COVID-19.

V gene TRBV6-2 or TRBV6-3 combines with J gene TRBJ1-3, with D possibly TRBD1 on 5 matching bases. Germline V CDR1 and CDR2: MNHEY, SVGEGT. The CDR3 consists of 14 residues. V was pared by 5 bases and J by 3 bases, with 11 bases between. The CDR3, as DNA: TGTGCCAGCAGTACTCCGGGGGATGGAAACACCATATATTTT. Its translation is CASSTPGDGNTIYF.

V usage is TRBV27 and J usage is TRBJ2-5; D ambiguous. Germline values: CDR1 MNHEY, CDR2 SMNVEV (reference sequence). V was pared by 2 bases and J by 5 bases, with 12 bases between. The CDR3 is 14 residues long. CDR3 protein: CASSLTARGETQYF. The CDR3 DNA sequence: TGTGCCAGCAGTTTAACAGCCCGTGGGGAGACCCAGTACTTC.

This sequence joins TRBV30 and TRBJ1-6; D is unclear. This CDR3 comprises 13 residues. CDR1 is GTSNPN, CDR2 SVGIG, per germline (reference sequence). Trimming took 1 base from V and 4 from J, leaving 5 bases between them. Here the CDR3 reads CAWSDRYNSPLHF. Here the CDR3 DNA reads TGTGCCTGGAGTGACAGATATAATTCACCCCTCCACTTT. Complete variable domain (other parts from reference TRBV30 and TRBJ1-6): SQTIHQWPATLVQPVGSPLSLECTVEGTSNPNLYWYRQAAGRGLQLLFYSVGIGQISSEVPQNLSASRPQDRQFILSSKKLLLSDSGFYLCAWSDRYNSPLHFGNGTRLTVT.

This clone was picked up a small number of times. The rearrangement links TRBV13 to TRBJ2-7; no clear D gene. Looked up from germline, CDR1 is PRHDT and CDR2 is FYEKMQ (reference sequence). CDR3 length equals 13 residues. V was cut by 0 bases and J by 4 bases, with 7 bases left in between. This chain's CDR3 is CASSLGHQYEQYF. CDR3 DNA: TGTGCCAGCAGCTTAGGACACCAATACGAGCAGTACTTC.

The genes are TRBV11-2 and TRBJ1-2, with D unclear. CDR1 and CDR2 from the germline V gene are SGHAT and FQNNGV. Trimming cost V 7 bases and J 8 bases, with 20 bases left between them. The CDR3 length is 14 residues. CDR3 nucleotide sequence: TGTGCCAGCACCCCCCGTGATGTTCGACACGGCTACACCTTC. It codes for CASTPRDVRHGYTF.

This chain connects TRBV10-3 to TRBJ2-3; 14 nucleotides match TRBD2. Germline-derived CDR1 and CDR2 are ENHRY and SYGVKD. With 3 bases clipped from V and 2 bases from J, the junction kept 7 bases outside the gene matches. This CDR3 is 18 amino acids long. The CDR3 loop is CAISDPGLAGVPTDTQYF. CDR3 sequence (DNA): TGTGCCATCAGTGACCCGGGACTAGCGGGAGTCCCCACAGATACGCAGTATTTT.

The gene calls are TRBV12-3 or TRBV12-4 and TRBJ2-7; 8 bases are a match to TRBD1. This CDR3 contains 12 residues. The V segment lost 6 bases and the J segment 10 bases; nucleotides outside the gene matches: 8. The CDR3 loop is CASRAGTGHQYF. The CDR3 DNA follows: TGTGCCAGCAGAGCCGGGACAGGCCATCAGTACTTC.

V is TRBV7-9 and J is TRBJ2-5, with 7 bases matching TRBD2. This CDR3 is 15 amino acids long. V was clipped by 5 bases and J by 1 base; unmatched bases: 7. The V gene's germline CDR1 is SEHNR and CDR2 FQNEAQ (reference sequence). As DNA, the CDR3 is TGTGCCAGCAGCATCGGACTAGTCGGCCAAGAGACCCAGTACTTC. Its translation: CASSIGLVGQETQYF.

The V call is TRBV29-1, the J call TRBJ1-2; 7 nucleotides line up with TRBD1. CDR1 and CDR2 (germline): SQVTM, ANQGSEA. Trimming took 5 bases from V and 7 from J; bases not matched to a gene: 7. The CDR3 has 12 amino acids. The CDR3 nucleotides read TGCAGCGTTTCCGGACAGGTTCTTGGCTACACCTTC. It encodes CSVSGQVLGYTF.

The V and J genes are TRBV11-2 and TRBJ2-2; D gene uncertain. In germline, CDR1 is SGHAT, CDR2 FQNNGV. The CDR3 sequence is 13 residues long. Trimming cost V 6 bases and J 1 base, with 6 bases left between them. The CDR3 DNA reads as TGTGCCAGCAGACCAGGGAACACCGGGGAGCTGTTTTTT. Amino acid sequence: CASRPGNTGELFF.

The sample holds a few counts of this clone. The chain has TRBV24-1 and TRBJ2-7; TRBD1 matches 7 bases. From germline, CDR1 is KGHDR and CDR2 SFDVKD. V dropped 9 bases and J dropped 6; count of bases not matched to a gene: 13. The CDR3 spans 14 residues. CDR3 loop: CATSRQGSSGEQYF. For the CDR3, the DNA is TGTGCCACCTCTAGACAGGGCAGTTCAGGCGAGCAGTACTTC.